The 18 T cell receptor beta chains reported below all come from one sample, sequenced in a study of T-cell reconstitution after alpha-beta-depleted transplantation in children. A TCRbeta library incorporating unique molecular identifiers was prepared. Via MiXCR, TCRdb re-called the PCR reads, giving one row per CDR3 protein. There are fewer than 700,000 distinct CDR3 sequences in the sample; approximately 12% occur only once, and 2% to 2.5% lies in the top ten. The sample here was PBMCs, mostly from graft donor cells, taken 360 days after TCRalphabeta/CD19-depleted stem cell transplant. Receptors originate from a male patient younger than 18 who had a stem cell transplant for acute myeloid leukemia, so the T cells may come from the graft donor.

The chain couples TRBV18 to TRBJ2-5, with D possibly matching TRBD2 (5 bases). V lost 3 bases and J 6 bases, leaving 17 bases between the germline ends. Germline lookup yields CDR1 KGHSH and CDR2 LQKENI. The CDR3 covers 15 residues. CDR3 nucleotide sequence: TGTGCCAGCTCACCGGGCGGACCTGAGCGGAAGACCCAGTACTTC. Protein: CASSPGGPERKTQYF.

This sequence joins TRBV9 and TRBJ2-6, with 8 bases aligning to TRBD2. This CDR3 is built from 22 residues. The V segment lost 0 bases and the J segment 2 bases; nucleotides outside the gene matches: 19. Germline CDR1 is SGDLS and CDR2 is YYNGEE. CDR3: CASSVATLIDGLAGAGANVLTF. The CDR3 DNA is TGTGCCAGCAGCGTAGCTACCCTGATAGATGGGCTAGCGGGCGCTGGGGCCAACGTCCTGACTTTC.

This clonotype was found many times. CDR3 sequence (DNA): TGTGCCAGCACACTAGCGGGTGCTAACAATGAGCAGTTCTTC. This encodes CASTLAGANNEQFF. V is TRBV28 and J is TRBJ2-1; 9 bases match TRBD2. The V segment lost 7 bases and the J segment 5 bases; nucleotides outside the gene matches: 6. This CDR3 contains 14 residues. Germline CDR1 is MDHEN and CDR2 is SYDVKM. The full variable domain, rest sourced from reference TRBV28 and TRBJ2-1, is DVKVTQSSRYLVKRTGEKVFLECVQDMDHENMFWYRQDPGLGLRLIYFSYDVKMKEKGDIPEGYSVSREKKERFSLILESASTNQTSMYLCASTLAGANNEQFFGPGTRLTVL.

The CDR3 DNA sequence: TGCAGTGCTTCACTACTAGCGGAGGCCAAAAACATTCAGTACTTC. It is translated as CSASLLAEAKNIQYF. The chain combines TRBV20-1 with TRBJ2-4; 8 positions match TRBD2. The CDR3 extends over 15 amino acids. J lost 1 base, V lost 5 bases, and 7 bases had no gene match. The V gene's germline CDR1 is DFQATT and CDR2 SNEGSKA (reference sequence).

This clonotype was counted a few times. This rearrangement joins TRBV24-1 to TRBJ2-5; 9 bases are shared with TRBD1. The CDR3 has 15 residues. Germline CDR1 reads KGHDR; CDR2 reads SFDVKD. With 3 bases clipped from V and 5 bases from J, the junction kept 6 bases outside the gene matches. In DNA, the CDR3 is TGTGCCACCAGTGATCACAGGGGGCTTGGGGAGACCCAGTACTTC. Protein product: CATSDHRGLGETQYF.

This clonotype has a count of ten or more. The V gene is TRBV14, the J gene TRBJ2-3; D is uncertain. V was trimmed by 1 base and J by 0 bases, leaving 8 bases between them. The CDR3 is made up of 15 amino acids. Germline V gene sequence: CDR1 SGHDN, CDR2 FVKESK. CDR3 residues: CASSQAAPSTDTQYF. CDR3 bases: TGTGCCAGCAGCCAAGCGGCGCCAAGCACAGATACGCAGTATTTT.

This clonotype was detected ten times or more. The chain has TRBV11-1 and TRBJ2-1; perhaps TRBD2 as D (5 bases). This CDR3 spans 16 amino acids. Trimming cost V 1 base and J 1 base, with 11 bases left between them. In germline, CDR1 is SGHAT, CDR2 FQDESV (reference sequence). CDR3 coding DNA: TGTGCCAGCAGCTTAGAACTAGGAAGGTCCTACAATGAGCAGTTCTTC. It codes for CASSLELGRSYNEQFF.

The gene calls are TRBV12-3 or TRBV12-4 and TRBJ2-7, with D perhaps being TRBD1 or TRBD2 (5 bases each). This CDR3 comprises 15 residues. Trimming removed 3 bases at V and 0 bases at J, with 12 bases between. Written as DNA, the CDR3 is TGTGCCAGCAGTTTGGGGGTCCCCATCTCCTACGAGCAGTACTTC. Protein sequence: CASSLGVPISYEQYF.

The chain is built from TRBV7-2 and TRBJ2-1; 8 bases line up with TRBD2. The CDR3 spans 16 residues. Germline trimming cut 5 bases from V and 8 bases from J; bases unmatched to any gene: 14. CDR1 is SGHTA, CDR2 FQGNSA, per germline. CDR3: CASSAAPRSGGHEQFF. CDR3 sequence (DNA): TGTGCCAGCAGCGCGGCGCCCCGATCGGGGGGGCATGAGCAGTTCTTC. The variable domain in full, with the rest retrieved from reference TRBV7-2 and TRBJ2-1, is GAGVSQSPSNKVTEKGKDVELRCDPISGHTALYWYRQSLGQGLEFLIYFQGNSAPDKSGLPSDRFSAERTGGSVSTLTIQRTQQEDSAVYLCASSAAPRSGGHEQFFGPGTRLTVL.

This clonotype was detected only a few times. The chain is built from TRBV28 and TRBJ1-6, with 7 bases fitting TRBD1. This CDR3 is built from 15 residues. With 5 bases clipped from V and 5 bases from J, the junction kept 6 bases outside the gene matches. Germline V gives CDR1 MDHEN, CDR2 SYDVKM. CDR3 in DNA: TGTGCCAGCAGTCTCAGACAGGGTAATAATTCACCCCTCCACTTT. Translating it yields CASSLRQGNNSPLHF.

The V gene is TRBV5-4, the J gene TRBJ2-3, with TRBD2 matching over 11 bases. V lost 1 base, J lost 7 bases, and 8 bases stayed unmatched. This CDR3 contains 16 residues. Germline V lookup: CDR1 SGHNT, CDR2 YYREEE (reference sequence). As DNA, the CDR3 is TGTGCCAGCAGCTTGATCAGCGCTAGCGGGAGGAATACGCAGTATTTT. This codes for CASSLISASGRNTQYF.

The CDR3 is CATRDPRGDREQFF. The CDR3 bases are TGCGCCACCAGGGACCCGAGGGGAGATCGGGAGCAGTTCTTC. This chain joins TRBV5-1 and TRBJ2-1, with D possibly being TRBD1 or TRBD2 (5 bases each). The germline V and J ends were trimmed by 9 bases and 10 bases, with 23 bases remaining between them. The CDR3 extends over 14 amino acids. Per the germline V gene, CDR1 is SGHRS and CDR2 is YFSETQ. Using reference TRBV5-1 and TRBJ2-1 for the parts outside the CDR3, the full variable domain is KAGVTQTPRYLIKTRGQQVTLSCSPISGHRSVSWYQQTPGQGLQFLFEYFSETQRNKGNFPGRFSGRQFSNSRSEMNVSTLELGDSALYLCATRDPRGDREQFFGPGTRLTVL.

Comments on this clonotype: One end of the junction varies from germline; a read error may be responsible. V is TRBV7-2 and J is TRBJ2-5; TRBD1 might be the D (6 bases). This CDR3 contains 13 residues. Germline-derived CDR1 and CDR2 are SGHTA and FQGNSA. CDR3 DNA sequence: TGTGCCAGCAGCTTAGGGGGGCTAGTCCCCGTTGGCTTC. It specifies CASSLGGLVPVGF.

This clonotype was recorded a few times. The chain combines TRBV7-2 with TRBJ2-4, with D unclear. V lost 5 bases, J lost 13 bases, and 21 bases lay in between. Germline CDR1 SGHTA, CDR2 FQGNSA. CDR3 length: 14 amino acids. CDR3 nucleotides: TGTGCCAGCAGCCTCGAAGATTTCGTAGGCTTACAGTACTTC. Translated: CASSLEDFVGLQYF.

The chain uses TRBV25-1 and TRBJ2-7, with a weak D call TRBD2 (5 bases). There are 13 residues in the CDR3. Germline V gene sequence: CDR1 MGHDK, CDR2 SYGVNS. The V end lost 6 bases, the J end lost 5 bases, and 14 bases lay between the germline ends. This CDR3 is CASRTPGKNEQYF. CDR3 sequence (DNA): TGTGCCAGCAGGACTCCGGGAAAGAACGAGCAGTACTTC.

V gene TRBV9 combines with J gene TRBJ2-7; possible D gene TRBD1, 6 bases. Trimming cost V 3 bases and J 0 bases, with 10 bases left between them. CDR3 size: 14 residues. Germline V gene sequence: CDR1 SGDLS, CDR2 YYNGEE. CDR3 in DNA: TGTGCCAGCAGCGCCCGACAGGACTCCTACGAGCAGTACTTC. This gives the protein CASSARQDSYEQYF.

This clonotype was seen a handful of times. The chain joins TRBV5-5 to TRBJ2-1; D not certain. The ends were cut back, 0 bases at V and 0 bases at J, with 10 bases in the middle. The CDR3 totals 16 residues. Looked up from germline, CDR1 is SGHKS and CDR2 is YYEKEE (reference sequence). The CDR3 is CASSLGPTRSYNEQFF. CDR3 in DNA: TGTGCCAGCAGCTTGGGACCGACACGCTCCTACAATGAGCAGTTCTTC.

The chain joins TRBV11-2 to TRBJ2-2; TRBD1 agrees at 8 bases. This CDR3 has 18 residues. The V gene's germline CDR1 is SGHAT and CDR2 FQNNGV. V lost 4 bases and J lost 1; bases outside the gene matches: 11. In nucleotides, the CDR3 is TGTGCCAGCAGCTCTTCCTTAGGAGGGACAGGGAACACCGGGGAGCTGTTTTTT. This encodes CASSSSLGGTGNTGELFF. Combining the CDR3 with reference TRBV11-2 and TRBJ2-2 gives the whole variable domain EAGVAQSPRYKIIEKRQSVAFWCNPISGHATLYWYQQILGQGPKLLIQFQNNGVVDDSQLPKDRFSAERLKGVDSTLKIQPAKLEDSAVYLCASSSSLGGTGNTGELFFGEGSRLTVL.